Reported below is one T cell receptor (beta chain). This specimen belongs to a study of low-dose radiotherapy and immunotherapy resistance in tumors. Alpha and beta chains were covered, as first-strand cDNA relied on TRAV- and TRBV-specific primers. The PCR that amplified TCRs ran for about 20 cycles, relying on a constant-region primer and a V-primer adapter. TCRdb called the reads again in MiXCR, with one record for every CDR3 protein. The sample records under 70,000 distinct CDR3 sequences, about a quarter being singletons. Germline V gives CDR1 MNHEY, CDR2 SMNVEV (reference sequence). The CDR3 is 17 residues long. V lost 6 bases and J 0 bases, leaving 18 bases between the germline ends. Described time point: after trial treatment. Specified treatment: LDRT plus nivolumab, ipilimumab, low-dose cyclophosphamide and aspirin (RACIN trial).

The source is a male donor with prostate cancer. This material consisted of PBMCs, taken after low-dose radiotherapy plus immunotherapy. The V call is TRBV27, the J call TRBJ1-3; D not resolved. The CDR3 region is CASRALFTHHSGNTIYF. The CDR3 bases are TGTGCCAGCAGGGCCCTCTTTACCCATCACTCTGGAAACACCATATATTTT.